The 26 T cell receptor beta chains presented below share a single source sample, sequenced in a study of T cell repertoires in cytomegalovirus infection. A single record per CDR3 protein comes from TCRdb applying MiXCR to the reads. This table has 510,000 or so distinct CDR3 sequences, around a quarter appearing once. The specimen sequenced was PBMCs. The receptors derive from a human donor in good health (CMV status not recorded). Some clones in this sample may be carry-over from other donors' samples.

The V and J genes are TRBV19 and TRBJ2-5; either TRBD1 or TRBD2 may fit D (5 bases each). Germline V gene data show CDR1 as LNHDA and CDR2 as SQIVND (reference sequence). Trimming took off 5 bases at V and 2 bases at J, with 12 bases between the two ends. The CDR3 consists of 14 residues. The CDR3 sequence: CASSASWGQETQYF. The CDR3 DNA reads TGTGCCAGTAGTGCCTCCTGGGGGCAAGAGACCCAGTACTTC. The variable domain in full, with the rest retrieved from reference TRBV19 and TRBJ2-5, is DGGITQSPKYLFRKEGQNVTLSCEQNLNHDAMYWYRQDPGQGLRLIYYSQIVNDFQKGDIAEGYSVSREKKESFPLTVTSAQKNPTAFYLCASSASWGQETQYFGPGTRLLVL.

This clonotype has a handful of counts. This chain uses TRBV24-1 with TRBJ2-5; D is undetermined. The germline V gene encodes CDR1 KGHDR and CDR2 SFDVKD. The CDR3 extends over 13 amino acids. Trimming pared 7 bases from V and 5 bases from J, leaving 13 bases between. CDR3 residues: CATSFPGRETQYF. Written as DNA, the CDR3 is TGTGCCACCAGCTTCCCCGGTCGGGAGACCCAGTACTTC.

V is TRBV5-4 and J is TRBJ1-2, with 9 bases fitting TRBD1. CDR1 is SGHNT, CDR2 YYREEE, per germline (reference sequence). CDR3 length equals 15 residues. V lost 5 bases, J lost 3 bases, and 8 bases stayed unmatched. The CDR3 sequence is CASSSGQGRDYGYTF. CDR3 DNA: TGTGCCAGCAGTTCGGGACAGGGAAGGGACTATGGCTACACCTTC.

There are a few counts of this clonotype. The chain has TRBV6-2 or TRBV6-3 and TRBJ2-7, with 10 nucleotides matching TRBD2. Germline V lookup: CDR1 MNHEY, CDR2 SVGEGT. CDR3 length equals 12 residues. Germline trimming cut 6 bases from V and 12 bases from J; bases unmatched to any gene: 8. CDR3 in amino acids: CASSIAGGPPYV. The CDR3 nucleotides are TGTGCCAGCAGCATAGCGGGAGGTCCCCCGTACGTC.

This clonotype was counted a few times. This chain joins TRBV7-9 and TRBJ2-6; D perhaps matches TRBD1 (6 bases). CDR1 and CDR2 from the germline V gene are SEHNR and FQNEAQ (reference sequence). The V gene lost 5 bases and the J gene lost 0 bases, with 14 bases spanning the gap. This CDR3 comprises 17 residues. The CDR3 loop reads CASSKQGVRSGANVLTF. In nucleotides, the CDR3 is TGTGCCAGCAGCAAACAGGGAGTTCGCTCTGGGGCCAACGTCCTGACTTTC.

The chain employs TRBV7-2 and TRBJ1-2; TRBD1 matches 12 bases. There are 15 residues in the CDR3. Germline V gene data show CDR1 as SGHTA and CDR2 as FQGNSA. J was trimmed by 6 bases and V by 1 base; bases with no gene match: 3. CDR3: CASSLVGTGGNGYTF. CDR3 nucleotide sequence: TGTGCCAGCAGCTTAGTTGGGACAGGGGGCAATGGCTACACCTTC. Full variable domain (missing parts from reference TRBV7-2 and TRBJ1-2): GAGVSQSPSNKVTEKGKDVELRCDPISGHTALYWYRQSLGQGLEFLIYFQGNSAPDKSGLPSDRFSAERTGGSVSTLTIQRTQQEDSAVYLCASSLVGTGGNGYTFGSGTRLTVV.

CDR3 sequence reads: CASSLGLPGGYTF. The CDR3 DNA follows: TGTGCCAGCAGCTTGGGACTCCCCGGTGGCTACACCTTC. V usage is TRBV5-8 and J usage is TRBJ1-2; D gene unclear. Trimming removed 0 bases from V and 7 bases from J, with 10 bases in between. CDR3 size: 13 residues. CDR1 and CDR2 (germline): SGHTS, YDEGEE.

This clonotype has a handful of counts. The chain couples TRBV15 to TRBJ2-3; no clear D gene. With 3 bases removed from V and 5 bases from J, the gap between germline ends came to 9 bases. Germline V lookup: CDR1 LNHNV, CDR2 YYDKDF (reference sequence). The CDR3 runs to 13 residues. The DNA of the CDR3 is TGTGCCACCAGCAGGGATTCTGGAGATACGCAGTATTTT. This codes for CATSRDSGDTQYF.

The chain joins TRBV19 to TRBJ1-2, with 7 bases matching TRBD1. Germline V gene sequence: CDR1 LNHDA, CDR2 SQIVND (reference sequence). The V gene end was trimmed by 5 bases and the J gene end by 0 bases; junction bases not matched to a gene: 9. The CDR3 runs 16 residues. The CDR3 nucleotides are TGTGCCAGTAGTGAAACCAGGGGGTTAGCTAACTATGGCTACACCTTC. Translated, it gives CASSETRGLANYGYTF.

The CDR3 DNA is TGTGCCAGCAGCTCCCCCCAGGGGGGAGAATCTAACATTCAGTACTTC. It yields the protein CASSSPQGGESNIQYF. This rearrangement joins TRBV5-4 to TRBJ2-4, with TRBD1 as a possible D gene (7 bases). This CDR3 comprises 16 residues. Germline V gene sequence: CDR1 SGHNT, CDR2 YYREEE (reference sequence). The ends were cut back, 3 bases at V and 7 bases at J, with 20 bases in the middle. The whole variable domain, remainder taken from reference TRBV5-4 and TRBJ2-4, is ETGVTQSPTHLIKTRGQQVTLRCSSQSGHNTVSWYQQALGQGPQFIFQYYREEENGRGNFPPRFSGLQFPNYSSELNVNALELDDSALYLCASSSPQGGESNIQYFGAGTRLSVL.

This clonotype was seen a handful of times. The gene calls are TRBV20-1 and TRBJ2-5, with D perhaps matching TRBD2 (6 bases). This CDR3 is built from 13 residues. Trimming removed 7 bases from V and 2 bases from J, with 14 bases in between. Germline-derived CDR1 and CDR2 are DFQATT and SNEGSKA (reference sequence). The DNA for the CDR3 is TGCAGTGGGGCTGGGGGGTTACAAGAGACCCAGTACTTC. It codes for CSGAGGLQETQYF.

The V gene is TRBV7-6, the J gene TRBJ2-1, with D hard to call. CDR1 and CDR2 from the germline V gene are SGHVS and FNYEAQ. V lost 0 bases and J lost 8, with 11 bases in between. The CDR3 totals 14 residues. The CDR3 nucleotides read TGTGCCAGCAGCTTAGCCGCGCAGAACCATGAGCAGTTCTTC. Translated: CASSLAAQNHEQFF.

This clonotype was observed a few times. The V gene is TRBV11-2, the J gene TRBJ2-5; D possibly corresponds to TRBD1 (5 bases). The germline V and J ends were trimmed by 5 bases and 5 bases, with 15 bases remaining between them. CDR1 is SGHAT, CDR2 FQNNGV, per germline. The CDR3 consists of 14 residues. CDR3 in DNA: TGTGCCAGCAGCCATGTGGGGCCCTTGGAGACCCAGTACTTC. It specifies CASSHVGPLETQYF.

This clonotype was seen a handful of times. This chain joins TRBV7-2 and TRBJ2-2; D unclear. The CDR3 is made up of 14 amino acids. Looked up from germline, CDR1 is SGHTA and CDR2 is FQGNSA. V was trimmed by 4 bases and J by 3 bases, leaving 9 bases between them. Here the CDR3 DNA reads TGTGCCAGCAGCTCACTCCCGGACACCGGGGAGCTGTTTTTT. Its translation is CASSSLPDTGELFF.

V and J are TRBV5-6 and TRBJ1-1, with no clear D. The CDR3 loop spans 16 amino acids. The germline V and J ends were trimmed by 0 bases and 9 bases, with 21 bases remaining between them. Germline V lookup: CDR1 SGHDT, CDR2 YYEEEE. In nucleotides, the CDR3 is TGTGCCAGCAGCTTGGTTCCAGGTGGAATTTGGAGCAAAGCTTTCTTT. Protein sequence: CASSLVPGGIWSKAFF.

The chain uses TRBV12-3 or TRBV12-4 and TRBJ2-7; 8 bases agree with TRBD2. The V and J ends lost 7 bases and 6 bases, in that order; junction bases with no gene match: 11. The CDR3 consists of 14 residues. The CDR3 is CASTAGTSVGEQYF. CDR3 nucleotide sequence: TGTGCCAGCACCGCCGGGACTAGTGTGGGCGAGCAGTACTTC.

V usage is TRBV6-1 and J usage is TRBJ1-2; the D is unclear. This CDR3 comprises 14 residues. Germline V gene lookup returns CDR1 MNHNS and CDR2 SASEGT. The V gene lost 3 bases and the J gene lost 3 bases, with 11 bases spanning the gap. CDR3 sequence (DNA): TGTGCCAGCAGTGATTCCCAGGCCTACTATGGCTACACCTTC. Translating gives CASSDSQAYYGYTF.

This clonotype came up many times. The chain carries TRBV7-2 and TRBJ2-2; D call uncertain. Germline CDR1 is SGHTA and CDR2 is FQGNSA. V dropped 4 bases and J dropped 3 bases, with 15 bases sitting between them. CDR3 length equals 16 residues. In nucleotides, the CDR3 is TGTGCCAGCAGCTCCCTACGTACGCTCCACACCGGGGAGCTGTTTTTT. Protein: CASSSLRTLHTGELFF.

The V call is TRBV6-2 or TRBV6-3, the J call TRBJ2-7; D is unresolved. V shed 6 bases and J shed 2 bases, with 17 bases lying between them. The CDR3 sequence is 15 residues long. Germline CDR1 MNHEY, CDR2 SVGEGT. The CDR3 DNA follows: TGTGCCAGCAGCCCGAGTCCAGCCCCGGCCTACGAGCAGTACGTC. It specifies CASSPSPAPAYEQYV.

This rearrangement joins TRBV6-2 or TRBV6-3 to TRBJ2-7; no definite D call. CDR3 length: 14 residues. Germline V gene sequence: CDR1 MNHEY, CDR2 SVGEGT. Between the trimmed V and J ends, which lost 8 bases and 3 bases, there was a span of 17 bases. This CDR3 is CASVSIQSIYEQYF. The CDR3 region has the DNA TGTGCCAGCGTTAGCATCCAATCGATCTACGAGCAGTACTTC.

This clonotype was counted a single time. One end of the junction does not line up with germline, which may come from a read error. The chain employs TRBV11-3 and TRBJ2-1, with 7 bases lining up with TRBD2. Germline-derived CDR1 and CDR2 are SGHNT and YENEEA. The CDR3 extends over 17 amino acids. The CDR3 is CASSLGTGLVFYKEQFF. The CDR3 DNA sequence: TGTGCCAGCAGCTTAGGAACAGGACTAGTGTTCTACAAGGAGCAGTTCTTC.

The genes are TRBV28 and TRBJ1-2; D is possibly TRBD1 (5 bases). Germline-derived CDR1 and CDR2 are MDHEN and SYDVKM. V was trimmed by 2 bases and J by 9 bases, leaving 16 bases between them. The CDR3 sequence is 14 residues long. The CDR3 DNA is TGTGCCAGCAGTTTAAAGTGGGGGGTTAGGCGCTACACCTTC. This sequence encodes CASSLKWGVRRYTF.

Ten or more counts support this clonotype. The chain recombines TRBV7-2 with TRBJ1-5, with D perhaps matching TRBD1 (5 bases). The germline CDR1 and CDR2 sequences are SGHTA and FQGNSA. V lost 4 bases, J lost 2 bases, and 15 bases lay in between. The CDR3 spans 16 residues. This chain's CDR3 is CASSSPGVTGNQPQHF. The CDR3 nucleotides read TGTGCCAGCAGCTCGCCGGGGGTCACAGGCAATCAGCCCCAGCATTTT.

In its sample, this clonotype was seen a few times. The chain recombines TRBV20-1 with TRBJ1-5; 9 nucleotides line up with TRBD1. Germline V gene lookup returns CDR1 DFQATT and CDR2 SNEGSKA (reference sequence). This CDR3 contains 15 residues. J was trimmed by 6 bases and V by 1 base; bases with no gene match: 7. The CDR3 DNA follows: TGCAGTGCTAGAGGTCTGACAGGGGGAGGTCAGCCCCAGCATTTT. Its protein product is CSARGLTGGGQPQHF.

The rearrangement links TRBV11-2 to TRBJ1-4, with no clear D. Germline CDR1 and CDR2: SGHAT and FQNNGV. The CDR3 runs to 13 residues. V lost 2 bases to trimming and J lost 8 bases, with 9 bases between them. CDR3 sequence: CASSLHRQEKLFF. Here the CDR3 DNA reads TGTGCCAGCAGCTTACACCGACAAGAAAAACTGTTTTTT.

The rearrangement joins TRBV2 to TRBJ2-1; TRBD2 matches 7 bases. J lost 7 bases, V lost 2 bases, and 11 bases had no gene match. Per germline, CDR1 SNHLY and CDR2 FYNNEI. This CDR3 is 16 amino acids long. The CDR3 DNA sequence: TGTGCCAGCAGTGAATTGCGGATCAGCGGGAAAAATGAGCAGTTCTTC. Translation: CASSELRISGKNEQFF.